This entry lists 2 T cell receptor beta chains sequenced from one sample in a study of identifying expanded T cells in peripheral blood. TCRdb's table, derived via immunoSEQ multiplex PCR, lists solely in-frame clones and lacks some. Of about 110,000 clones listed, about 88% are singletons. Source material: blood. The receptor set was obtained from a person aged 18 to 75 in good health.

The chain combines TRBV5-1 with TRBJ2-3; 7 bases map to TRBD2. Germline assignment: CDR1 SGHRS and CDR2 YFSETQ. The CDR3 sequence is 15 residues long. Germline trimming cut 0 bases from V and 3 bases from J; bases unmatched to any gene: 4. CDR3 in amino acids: CASSLGAGETDTQYF. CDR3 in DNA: TGCGCCAGCAGCTTGGGGGCGGGAGAAACAGATACGCAGTATTTT.

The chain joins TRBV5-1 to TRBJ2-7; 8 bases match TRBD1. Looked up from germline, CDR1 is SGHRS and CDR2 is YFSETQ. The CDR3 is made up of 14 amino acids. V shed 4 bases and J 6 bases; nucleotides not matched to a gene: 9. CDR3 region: CASSRNVGQGEQYF. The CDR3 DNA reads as TGCGCCAGCAGCCGAAATGTTGGACAGGGCGAGCAGTACTTC.